The T cell receptor (beta chain) under discussion was sequenced for a study of T-cell memory formation after mild COVID-19. TCRdb itself ran the 5' RACE reads through MiXCR, one entry per CDR3 protein. The data contain some 300,000 distinct CDR3 sequences, around a fifth of them singletons. The CDR3 covers 15 residues. V was clipped by 6 bases and J by 3 bases, with 15 bases between them. The source material was PBMCs or a T cell subset sorted from them (not recorded which). The chain employs TRBV12-3 or TRBV12-4 and TRBJ1-3; maybe TRBD1 (5 bases). This sequence was found in a man between 18 and 29 years old who had mild COVID-19 (a few samples of this study predate the infection). Cell type and time point are not known. Written as DNA, the CDR3 is TGTGCCAGCAGGATCGGGACCGACCTTGGAAACACCATATATTTT. Translation: CASRIGTDLGNTIYF.